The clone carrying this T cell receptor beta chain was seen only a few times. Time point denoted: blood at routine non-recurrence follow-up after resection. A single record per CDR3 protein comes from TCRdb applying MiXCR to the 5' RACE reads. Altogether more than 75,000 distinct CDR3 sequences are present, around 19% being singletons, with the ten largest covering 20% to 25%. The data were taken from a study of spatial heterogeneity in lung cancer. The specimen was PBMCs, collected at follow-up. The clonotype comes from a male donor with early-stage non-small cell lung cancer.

CDR3 DNA sequence: TGCAGCGCCCTAACGGGACAGGGAAACACCATATATTTT. Residues: CSALTGQGNTIYF. The rearrangement joins TRBV29-1 to TRBJ1-3; 7 bases match TRBD1. Trimming cost V 7 bases and J 4 bases; bases outside gene matches: 7. This CDR3 comprises 13 residues. CDR1 SQVTM and CDR2 ANQGSEA come from the germline V gene.